The present T cell receptor (beta chain) was sequenced within a study of T cell responses to AZD1222 COVID-19 vaccine. Study results and limitations: Researchers took repertoire samples only after the peak T cell response had come. An increase in Spike-specific TCR breadth and depth was observed after two AZD1222 doses.

To note about this clone: Its antigen is still unknown.

Looked up from germline, CDR1 is LGHNA and CDR2 is YNFKEQ. CDR3 size: 16 residues. V lost 0 bases and J 4 bases, leaving 13 bases between the germline ends. TCRdb's table, derived via immunoSEQ multiplex PCR, lists solely in-frame clones and lacks some. The table records around 160,000 clones, 94% of them present only once. Specimen: peripheral blood, collected on day 0 of AZD1222 vaccination. The clonotype was recovered from an adult in good health. The chain joins TRBV4-2 to TRBJ1-3, with D possibly being TRBD1 (6 bases). The CDR3 coding sequence is TGTGCCAGCAGCCAAGATGCCACAGGGAACGGAAACACCATATATTTT. This codes for CASSQDATGNGNTIYF.